The clone carrying this TCR beta chain was counted many times. This beta chain slipped into a library made for alpha chains as a stray read, so its size is not meaningful. TCRdb redid the calling of the 5' RACE reads with MiXCR, one entry per CDR3 protein. Of 10,000 to 15,000 distinct CDR3 sequences listed, roughly 3.9% are singletons. Described time point: sample taken at primary tumor resection. Whole RNA came from tumor, nontumor lung or frozen PBMC and was sequenced without being sorted. This specimen belongs to a study of spatial heterogeneity in lung cancer. At the level of the study: Detection consistently captured more beta-chain sequences than alpha-chain sequences.

The CDR3 is 13 residues long. CDR1 and CDR2 (germline): SGHTA, FQGTGA. Between the trimmed V and J ends, which lost 2 bases and 5 bases, there was a span of 9 bases. The gene calls are TRBV7-3 and TRBJ1-1, with D possibly TRBD1 on 5 matching bases. The TCR comes from a male donor with early-stage non-small cell lung cancer. Here the sequenced sample was PBMCs, taken at surgery. CDR3 in DNA: TGTGCCAGCAGCTTATTACCAGGGACTGAAGCTTTCTTT. Translated: CASSLLPGTEAFF.